This is a list of T cell receptor beta chains from one sample in a study of OX40 agonist ivuxolimab in advanced cancers. Profiling relied on immunoSEQ multiplex PCR, and the TCRdb table lists in-frame clones only, not all of them. There are 55,000 to 85,000 clones in the sample; 70% to 90% occur only once, and around 2.8% lies in the top ten. This specimen was CD4+ or CD8+ T cells sorted from blood, taken in a trial of the OX40 agonist ivuxolimab. These receptors all come from an adult with an advanced solid tumor such as melanoma, head and neck, liver or kidney cancer. Both conserved end residues are part of each CDR3.

V gene	J gene	CDR3 protein
TRBV18	TRBJ2-3	CASSPGLPQGDTDTQYF
TRBV10-3	TRBJ2-6	CAIRAAGTPSPLPGANVLTF
TRBV13	TRBJ2-7	CASSIRGQGYSYEQYF
TRBV5-4	TRBJ1-1	CASSLNGGMNTEAFF
TRBV6-1	TRBJ2-7	CASKDSYSYEQYF
TRBV5-1	TRBJ2-1	CASSLGDRGYNEQFF
TRBV29-1	TRBJ1-2	CSVGGGLNYGYTF
TRBV4-1	TRBJ1-3	CASSQVGGGGGNTIYF
TRBV28	TRBJ2-3	CASSLGGVADTQYF
TRBV10-3	TRBJ1-1	CAILAGGTDEAFF
TRBV4-1	TRBJ2-5	CASSQGWVGMGDQETQYF
TRBV11-2	TRBJ1-2	CASSSGVGYTF
TRBV7-2	TRBJ1-2	CASRDLGYNYGYTF
TRBV25-1	TRBJ1-2	CASSRMDTGLNSGYTF
TRBV6-5	TRBJ1-2	CASSYNRQGLAF
TRBV21-1	TRBJ1-3	CASSNFTASGNTIYF
TRBV27	TRBJ1-4	CASGHVATNEKLFF
TRBV5-5	TRBJ1-4	CASSWTQGVGNEKLFF
TRBV27	TRBJ2-5	CASTWGETQYF
TRBV7-6	TRBJ2-5	CASSLEVRGETQYF
TRBV5-4	-	CASSWRTGGSYEQYF
TRBV6-5	TRBJ1-1	CASSATGAAFF
TRBV15	TRBJ2-5	CATSRGVQETQYF
TRBV5-1	TRBJ2-1	CASSLGQGGHGEQFF
TRBV10-1	TRBJ1-5	CASSGVSRGRSQPQHF
TRBV6-5	TRBJ1-6	CAITVEYNSPLHF
TRBV30	TRBJ2-7	CAWSEGGGGSYEQYF
TRBV10-3	TRBJ1-2	CAISLKTDYGYTF
TRBV11-2	TRBJ2-3	CASSFQVAQYLGTDTQYF
TRBV5-1	TRBJ1-5	CASSLEAGNQPQHF
TRBV6-6	TRBJ1-5	CASHYGGNQPQHF
TRBV19	TRBJ2-1	CASSLLPNEQFF
TRBV30	TRBJ1-4	CAWSVNRGHGRREKLFF
TRBV27	TRBJ2-7	CASQQGQIYEQYF
TRBV30	TRBJ1-6	CAWRGANSPLHF
TRBV6-5	TRBJ2-7	CASRATANYEQYF
TRBV5-1	TRBJ2-1	CASTPGQNNEQFF
TRBV6-5	TRBJ1-3	CASSPTGPGNTIYF
TRBV29-1	TRBJ2-4	CSVSGQGKNIQYF
TRBV5-6	TRBJ2-6	CASSWGTLSGANVLTF